The 26 T cell receptor beta chains in this list originate from one sample, sequenced in a study of neurological immune-mediated disorders. TCRdb called the 5' RACE reads again in MiXCR, with one record for every CDR3 protein. The sample has about 62,000 distinct CDR3 sequences; about 3.5% are singletons. The sample was PBMCs. The origin of the receptors is a woman in her forties or fifties with multiple sclerosis.

This clonotype was counted many times. The chain recombines TRBV9 with TRBJ2-2; possibly TRBD1 for D (6 bases). The germline gives CDR1 SGDLS, CDR2 YYNGEE. V was trimmed by 6 bases and J by 0 bases, leaving 6 bases between them. This CDR3 has 13 residues. CDR3 sequence (DNA): TGTGCCAGCAACAGGGCGAACACCGGGGAGCTGTTTTTT. Encoded protein: CASNRANTGELFF.

There are a few counts of this clonotype. The junction shows a germline mismatch at one end, possibly a read error. The CDR3 bases are TGCAGTGCTAGAGATCGGCGGGGGAATCAGCCCCAGAATTTT. Its protein is CSARDRRGNQPQNF. This chain links TRBV20-1 with TRBJ1-5, with D possibly matching TRBD1 (5 bases). The germline CDR1 and CDR2 sequences are DFQATT and SNEGSKA (reference sequence). CDR3 length: 14 amino acids.

Many counts were recorded for this clonotype. The chain joins TRBV24-1 to TRBJ2-5; TRBD2 is a possible D gene (6 bases). CDR1 KGHDR and CDR2 SFDVKD come from the germline V gene. The V end was cut by 5 bases, the J end by 7 bases, with 19 bases between. This CDR3 is 15 amino acids long. Here the CDR3 reads CATSAPDRGTGTQYF. The CDR3 DNA sequence: TGTGCCACCAGTGCCCCTGACCGGGGGACCGGGACCCAGTACTTC.

This clonotype was recorded at least ten times. The chain is built from TRBV5-1 and TRBJ1-2; D perhaps matches TRBD1 (5 bases). Trimming left V 6 bases short and J 7 bases short, with 19 bases between. CDR3 length: 14 amino acids. In germline, CDR1 is SGHRS, CDR2 YFSETQ. The chain's CDR3 is CASTSVPTGFGYTF. CDR3 DNA: TGCGCCAGCACCTCCGTCCCCACAGGATTTGGCTACACCTTC. Drawing the rest from reference TRBV5-1 and TRBJ1-2, the complete variable domain is KAGVTQTPRYLIKTRGQQVTLSCSPISGHRSVSWYQQTPGQGLQFLFEYFSETQRNKGNFPGRFSGRQFSNSRSEMNVSTLELGDSALYLCASTSVPTGFGYTFGSGTRLTVV.

This clonotype showed up many times. The chain is built from TRBV12-3 or TRBV12-4 and TRBJ2-4, with a possible D match to TRBD1 (5 bases). The V end was cut by 3 bases, the J end by 8 bases, with 8 bases between. This CDR3 has 12 amino acids. The DNA for the CDR3 is TGTGCCAGCAGTTTGACAGTGGACATTCAGTACTTC. It codes for CASSLTVDIQYF.

This clonotype came up many times. The chain employs TRBV20-1 and TRBJ2-5; D might be TRBD2 (5 bases). The CDR3 is made up of 13 amino acids. V lost 6 bases, J lost 3 bases, and 14 bases lay in between. The V gene's germline CDR1 is DFQATT and CDR2 SNEGSKA (reference sequence). CDR3 nucleotides: TGCAGTGCGGCCGGGGATAGTAAAGAGACCCAGTACTTC. It encodes CSAAGDSKETQYF.

This clonotype was found many times. The rearrangement joins TRBV5-8 to TRBJ2-3; a weak D match, TRBD1 (6 bases). Germline CDR1 is SGHTS and CDR2 is YDEGEE. Between the trimmed V and J ends, which lost 4 bases and 2 bases, there was a span of 11 bases. The CDR3 sequence is 14 residues long. The CDR3 DNA follows: TGTGCCAGCAGCCTGGACAGATTCACAGATACGCAGTATTTT. Protein: CASSLDRFTDTQYF.

This clonotype has ten or more counts. The V and J genes are TRBV6-2 or TRBV6-3 and TRBJ1-1, with TRBD1 matching 8 bases. The CDR3 contains 13 residues. Losses at the gene ends were 6 bases for V and 10 bases for J; bases not matched to a gene: 10. The V gene's germline CDR1 is MNHEY and CDR2 SVGEGT. The CDR3 nucleotides are TGTGCCAGCAGGTCCCCGGACAGGGAGGCAGCTTTCTTT. Translated: CASRSPDREAAFF.

This clonotype was picked up many times. At one of its ends the junction is not consistent with the germline gene, which may arise from a read error. The chain carries TRBV24-1 and TRBJ1-2; no firm D call. CDR1 and CDR2 (germline): KGHDR, SFDVKD. The CDR3 loop spans 13 amino acids. For the CDR3, the DNA is TGTGCCACCAGTGATAATTCGCGAAAGGCGGCCTCCTTC. Its protein product is CATSDNSRKAASF.

In this sample, this clonotype turned up a few times. One end of the junction is discordant with germline, which a read error may explain. V gene TRBV7-2 combines with J gene TRBJ1-5; D gene ambiguous. CDR1 and CDR2 (germline): SGHTA, FQGNSA. This CDR3 region has 15 residues. CDR3 nucleotides: TGTGCCAGCAGCTTAGAAGGATCAGGTCTACAGCCCCAGAATTTT. It is translated as CASSLEGSGLQPQNF. The full variable domain, rest sourced from reference TRBV7-2 and TRBJ1-5, is GAGVSQSPSNKVTEKGKDVELRCDPISGHTALYWYRQSLGQGLEFLIYFQGNSAPDKSGLPSDRFSAERTGGSVSTLTIQRTQQEDSAVYLCASSLEGSGLQPQNFGDGTRLSIL.

The chain combines TRBV6-2 or TRBV6-3 with TRBJ1-1; 7 bases match TRBD1. The CDR3 extends over 13 amino acids. In germline, CDR1 is MNHEY, CDR2 SVGEGT. The V segment lost 7 bases and the J segment 11 bases; nucleotides outside the gene matches: 13. CDR3 nucleotides: TGTGCCAGCAAACTCTCAATTGGGACAGAGGCTTTCTTT. This codes for CASKLSIGTEAFF.

This clonotype came up many times. V usage is TRBV5-1 and J usage is TRBJ1-2; D ambiguous. Germline V gives CDR1 SGHRS, CDR2 YFSETQ. This CDR3 contains 12 residues. V was clipped by 0 bases and J by 8 bases, with 8 bases between them. CDR3 in DNA: TGCGCCAGCAGCTTGGAGAGAGGGGGCTACACCTTC. This sequence encodes CASSLERGGYTF.

In this sample, this clonotype turned up many times. The chain combines TRBV7-9 with TRBJ2-7, with D possibly TRBD2 on 6 matching bases. CDR3 length: 12 amino acids. Per the germline V gene, CDR1 is SEHNR and CDR2 is FQNEAQ (reference sequence). V was cut by 8 bases and J by 1 base, with 9 bases left in between. The CDR3 loop reads CASSSVSYEQYF. As DNA, the CDR3 is TGTGCCAGCTCTAGCGTTTCCTACGAGCAGTACTTC.

There are many counts of this clonotype. Its ends do not fully match the called genes, so a read error is possible. The chain employs TRBV16 and TRBJ1-4, with D perhaps matching TRBD1 (6 bases). Germline V gives CDR1 KGHSY, CDR2 FQNENV. The CDR3 is made up of 14 amino acids. CDR3 protein: CVSSLGGITEKLFF. As DNA, the CDR3 is TGTGTCAGCAGCCTAGGGGGGATTACGGAAAAACTGTTTTTT.

This clonotype occurred many times. The J gene is TRBJ1-1, the V gene TRBV29-1; weak D call: TRBD1 (5 bases). V dropped 7 bases and J dropped 1 base, with 10 bases sitting between them. CDR3 length: 12 residues. Germline V gene data show CDR1 as SQVTM and CDR2 as ANQGSEA. CDR3 sequence: CSAQGGNTEAFF. DNA for the CDR3: TGCAGCGCCCAGGGCGGGAACACTGAAGCTTTCTTT.

This clonotype occurred many times. The chain combines TRBV25-1 with TRBJ2-1, with TRBD1 matching 10 bases. CDR1 is MGHDK, CDR2 SYGVNS, per germline. The J segment lost 8 bases and the V segment lost 3 bases, leaving 7 bases of the junction unmatched. The CDR3 spans 15 residues. CDR3 sequence reads: CASSEGTGVSHEQFF. CDR3 in DNA: TGTGCCAGCAGTGAGGGGACAGGGGTTTCCCATGAGCAGTTCTTC. Supplemented by reference TRBV25-1 and TRBJ2-1, the full variable domain reads EADIYQTPRYLVIGTGKKITLECSQTMGHDKMYWYQQDPGMELHLIHYSYGVNSTEKGDLSSESTVSRIRTEHFPLTLESARPSHTSQYLCASSEGTGVSHEQFFGPGTRLTVL.

V usage is TRBV15 and J usage is TRBJ1-1; 8 bases fit TRBD1. This CDR3 is built from 15 residues. V lost 3 bases, J lost 5 bases, and 8 bases stayed unmatched. Germline-derived CDR1 and CDR2 are LNHNV and YYDKDF (reference sequence). CDR3 nucleotide sequence: TGTGCCACCAGCAGGGTCGGACAGGGACGAACTGAAGCTTTCTTT. This translates into CATSRVGQGRTEAFF.

This clonotype was observed at least ten times. The chain employs TRBV20-1 and TRBJ2-3, with 9 bases aligning to TRBD2. The CDR3 covers 18 residues. Germline CDR1 is DFQATT and CDR2 is SNEGSKA (reference sequence). V shed 1 base, J shed 7 bases, and the junction held 18 bases outside the gene matches. CDR3 loop: CSARVTLGGAGGKYTQYF. In nucleotides, the CDR3 is TGCAGTGCTAGAGTTACCTTGGGGGGAGCGGGAGGCAAGTATACGCAGTATTTT.

This clonotype was seen a few times. The chain combines TRBV12-5 with TRBJ2-3; no clear D. This CDR3 is 11 amino acids long. Germline V gene sequence: CDR1 LGHNT, CDR2 FRNRAP. Trimming cost V 5 bases and J 6 bases, with 6 bases left between them. CDR3 residues: CASGVQDTQYF. CDR3 coding DNA: TGTGCTAGTGGTGTCCAGGATACGCAGTATTTT.

This clonotype occurred many times. J is TRBJ1-2 and V is TRBV4-3, with a tentative D call TRBD1 (5 bases). Between the trimmed V and J ends, which lost 0 bases and 2 bases, there was a span of 10 bases. CDR1 and CDR2 (germline): LGHNA, YSLEER. CDR3 length: 15 amino acids. The CDR3 region is CASSQDAGPNYGYTF. In nucleotides, the CDR3 is TGCGCCAGCAGCCAAGACGCGGGGCCGAACTATGGCTACACCTTC.

This clonotype was seen ten or more times. This sequence joins TRBV3-1 and TRBJ2-7; possible D gene TRBD1, 6 bases. Deletions cut 6 bases from V and 2 bases from J, with 8 bases between. Germline values: CDR1 LGHDT, CDR2 YNNKEL (reference sequence). This CDR3 region has 12 residues. The CDR3 reads CASRGHPYEQYF. The CDR3, as DNA: TGTGCCAGCAGGGGACATCCCTACGAGCAGTACTTC.

This clonotype came up many times. The chain combines TRBV20-1 with TRBJ1-4; D remains unclear. Trimming took 6 bases from V and 7 from J, leaving 12 bases between them. The CDR3 extends over 12 amino acids. The V gene's germline CDR1 is DFQATT and CDR2 SNEGSKA (reference sequence). CDR3 residues: CSAPGRVEKLFF. The CDR3, as DNA: TGCAGTGCACCGGGTCGGGTTGAAAAACTGTTTTTT.

This clonotype showed up just a few times. The chain couples TRBV12-3 or TRBV12-4 to TRBJ1-2, with 11 bases identical to TRBD1. V shed 3 bases, J shed 0 bases, and the junction held 0 bases outside the gene matches. The CDR3 contains 15 residues. CDR3 coding DNA: TGTGCCAGCAGTTTGGGACAGGGGGCTAACTATGGCTACACCTTC. Amino acids: CASSLGQGANYGYTF.

The chain carries TRBV14 and TRBJ2-3; 9 bases line up with TRBD2. V gave up 4 bases and J gave up 6 bases; unmatched junction bases: 11. CDR3 length: 16 amino acids. The germline V gene has CDR1 SGHDN and CDR2 FVKESK. Here the CDR3 reads CASSLSSGVRGDTQYF. As DNA, the CDR3 is TGTGCCAGCAGCCTTTCTAGCGGGGTCCGCGGGGATACGCAGTATTTT. The full variable domain, completed using reference TRBV14 and TRBJ2-3, is EAGVTQFPSHSVIEKGQTVTLRCDPISGHDNLYWYRRVMGKEIKFLLHFVKESKQDESGMPNNRFLAERTGGTYSTLKVQPAELEDSGVYFCASSLSSGVRGDTQYFGPGTRLTVL.

This clonotype was counted at least ten times. The chain uses TRBV12-3 or TRBV12-4 and TRBJ2-1, with 10 bases matching TRBD1. V was clipped by 5 bases and J by 7 bases; unmatched bases: 11. The CDR3 has 16 amino acids. CDR3 loop: CASSPRDRGERNEQFF. The CDR3 region has the DNA TGTGCCAGCAGTCCACGGGACAGGGGCGAGAGGAATGAGCAGTTCTTC.

This clonotype came up many times. The chain has TRBV4-1 and TRBJ2-1; 9 bases fit TRBD2. Germline CDR1 is MGHRA and CDR2 is YSYEKL. The length of the CDR3 is 17 residues. J lost 2 bases, V lost 0 bases, and 5 bases had no gene match. CDR3 in DNA: TGCGCCAGCAGCCAAGACCTTAGCGGGAGCCCCTACAATGAGCAGTTCTTC. Translation gives CASSQDLSGSPYNEQFF.